Below, 7 T cell receptor beta chains from the same sample are listed, as sequenced in a study of Ad26.COV2.S vaccination and SARS-CoV-2 variants. Repertoires were generated with immunoSEQ multiplex PCR, while TCRdb's copy carries only in-frame clones and drops some. Of around 320,000 clones listed, roughly 84% are singletons. Treatment: some 19 received Ad26.COV2.S at low or high dose, single or two shots; about 5 received placebo; per-sample allocation not given. Day 63 after the first injection of vaccine or placebo was the sampling time. This specimen was peripheral blood, taken in a trial of Ad26.COV2.S vaccine versus placebo. Source of these receptors: a person aged 18-65 years who received the Ad26.COV2.S COVID-19 vaccine or a placebo.

The count of this clone is one. The chain employs TRBV30 and TRBJ1-5; D unclear. The CDR3 contains 13 residues. Germline values: CDR1 GTSNPN, CDR2 SVGIG (reference sequence). Trimming took off 0 bases at V and 0 bases at J, with 3 bases between the two ends. The CDR3 sequence: CAWSVNSNQPQHF. The CDR3, as DNA: TGTGCCTGGAGTGTGAATAGCAATCAGCCCCAGCATTTT.

The chain joins TRBV12-3 or TRBV12-4 to TRBJ2-7, with D hard to call. Trimming took 2 bases from V and 9 from J, leaving 8 bases between them. CDR3 size: 11 residues. In DNA, the CDR3 is TGTGCCAGCAGTTTAAGTTCCAGGCAGTACTTC. Translating it yields CASSLSSRQYF.

The V gene is TRBV19, the J gene TRBJ1-2, with D perhaps TRBD1 (5 bases). This CDR3 has 16 amino acids. V gave up 4 bases and J gave up 4 bases, with 19 bases separating them. Germline V gene data show CDR1 as LNHDA and CDR2 as SQIVND (reference sequence). The CDR3 bases are TGTGCCAGTAGTACCCCCCGGGGGGGATCTAGCTATGGCTACACCTTC. Protein product: CASSTPRGGSSYGYTF. Full variable domain (rest looked up from reference TRBV19 and TRBJ1-2): DGGITQSPKYLFRKEGQNVTLSCEQNLNHDAMYWYRQDPGQGLRLIYYSQIVNDFQKGDIAEGYSVSREKKESFPLTVTSAQKNPTAFYLCASSTPRGGSSYGYTFGSGTRLTVV.

This chain joins TRBV3-1 (or the pseudogene TRBV3-2) and TRBJ2-1; 8 bases agree with TRBD2. The junction had 15 bases not matched to a gene; V was cut back by 1 base and J by 7 bases. This CDR3 has 18 amino acids. Germline V gene sequence: CDR1 LGHDT, CDR2 YNNKEL (reference sequence). Here the CDR3 reads CASSQAFFPGGGRNEQFF. CDR3 in DNA: TGTGCCAGCAGCCAAGCCTTTTTCCCCGGGGGGGGTCGGAATGAGCAGTTCTTC.

The chain has TRBV18 and TRBJ1-4; TRBD1 aligns across 7 bases. The germline gives CDR1 KGHSH, CDR2 LQKENI. V dropped 4 bases and J dropped 8; count of bases not matched to a gene: 10. CDR3 length: 15 residues. The CDR3 loop is CASSLPTGKEEKLFF. DNA for the CDR3: TGTGCCAGCTCACTACCGACAGGGAAGGAAGAAAAACTGTTTTTT.

The gene calls are TRBV19 and TRBJ2-5, with D hard to call. Germline CDR1 reads LNHDA; CDR2 reads SQIVND (reference sequence). The CDR3 runs 13 residues. V was trimmed by 3 bases and J by 2 bases, leaving 7 bases between them. CDR3 protein: CASSMGRQETQYF. The CDR3 DNA is TGTGCCAGTAGTATGGGCAGGCAAGAGACCCAGTACTTC.

The chain is built from TRBV10-1 and TRBJ2-3; TRBD2 aligns across 8 bases. Looked up from germline, CDR1 is WNHNN and CDR2 is SYGVQD (reference sequence). The V gene end was trimmed by 0 bases and the J gene end by 5 bases; junction bases not matched to a gene: 4. The CDR3 consists of 15 residues. CDR3 amino acids: CASSESTLAGDTQYF. The CDR3 bases are TGCGCCAGCAGTGAGTCGACCCTAGCGGGAGATACGCAGTATTTT.